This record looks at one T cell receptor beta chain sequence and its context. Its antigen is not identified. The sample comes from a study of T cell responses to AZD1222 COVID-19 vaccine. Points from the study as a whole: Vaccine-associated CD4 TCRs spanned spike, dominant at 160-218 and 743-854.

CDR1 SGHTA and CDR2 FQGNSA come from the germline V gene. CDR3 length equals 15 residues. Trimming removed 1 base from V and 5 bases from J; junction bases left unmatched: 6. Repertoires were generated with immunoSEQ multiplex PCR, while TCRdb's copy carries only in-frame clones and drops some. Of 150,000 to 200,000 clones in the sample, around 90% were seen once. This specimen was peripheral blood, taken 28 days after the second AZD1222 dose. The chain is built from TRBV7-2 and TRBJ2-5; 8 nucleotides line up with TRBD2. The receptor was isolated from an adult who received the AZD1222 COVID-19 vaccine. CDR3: CASSLDGTRSETQYF. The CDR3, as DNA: TGTGCCAGCAGCTTAGATGGGACTAGAAGCGAGACCCAGTACTTC.